This T cell receptor (beta chain) was captured in a study of blood T cell repertoires in COVID-19. This clone has a handful of counts. CDR3 length equals 13 residues. After removal of 2 bases from V and 5 bases from J, the junction contained 0 bases not matched to a gene. Germline CDR1 SGDLS, CDR2 YYNGEE. Measured with immunoSEQ multiplex PCR; TCRdb has only the in-frame clones, and not every one. The top ten hold about an eighth of the sample, which has more than 150,000 clones, roughly four fifths seen once. The chain uses TRBV9 and TRBJ2-1; 8 bases map to TRBD2. Specimen: PBMCs or T cells enriched from blood (not recorded which). The sequence was obtained from a man aged 40-49 years who had recovered from COVID-19. The CDR3 loop is CASSVSGDNEQFF. The CDR3 region has the DNA TGTGCCAGCAGCGTTAGCGGGGACAATGAGCAGTTCTTC. The whole variable domain, filled in from reference TRBV9 and TRBJ2-1, reads DSGVTQTPKHLITATGQRVTLRCSPRSGDLSVYWYQQSLDQGLQFLIQYYNGEERAKGNILERFSAQQFPDLHSELNLSSLELGDSALYFCASSVSGDNEQFFGPGTRLTVL.